This TCR beta chain was captured by sequencing in a study of T cells in Graves' hyperthyroidism and ophthalmopathy. V lost 2 bases and J lost 6, with 11 bases in between. The CDR3 runs to 13 residues. In germline, CDR1 is MNHEY, CDR2 SVGEGT. This clonotype was picked up a small number of times. What was amplified from RNA transcripts were TCR beta CDR3 regions. The study used the HTBI primer set for a first-round RT-PCR of the TCR CDR3. Using its own MiXCR run on the multiplex PCR reads, TCRdb lists one record per CDR3 protein. The repertoire holds approximately 400,000 distinct CDR3 sequences, with around 15% as singletons. Ophthalmopathy patients showed a Clinical Activity Score of at least 3, NOSPECS grade of at least 4 and duration under 3 months.

This rearrangement joins TRBV6-2 or TRBV6-3 to TRBJ2-7; D is perhaps TRBD1 (5 bases). The TCR originated in a young woman with Graves' ophthalmopathy. Input material: blood. The CDR3 sequence is CASSYVRASEQYF. CDR3 coding DNA: TGTGCCAGCAGTTACGTCAGGGCGAGCGAGCAGTACTTC.